These 21 T cell receptor beta chains were sequenced from one sample in a study of somatic mutations in cytotoxic T cells in rheumatoid arthritis listed by TCRdb under 2017. Library preparation employed the immunoSEQ multiplex PCR assay. The immuneACCESS repertoire file appears here via TCRdb, limited to in-frame rearrangements. These files lack a portion of the clones; in checked studies, under half of the deficit traces to unresolved V genes, and the cause of the others is not known. This sample comprises about 17,000 clones, 74% of them detected only once. The ten largest clones represent approximately 5% of the sample. Specimen: CD8+ T cells sorted from blood. The source of these receptors is a man aged 60-69 years in good health.

This clone was seen more than once but under ten times. The chain couples TRBV10-3 to TRBJ1-5; TRBD1 matches 8 bases. V was pared by 4 bases and J by 5 bases, with 4 bases of the junction left unmatched. Germline CDR1 is ENHRY and CDR2 is SYGVKD. This CDR3 spans 14 amino acids. DNA of the CDR3: TGTGCCATCAGTGGGACAGGGCGGGATCAGCCCCAGCATTTT. Amino acids: CAISGTGRDQPQHF.

The genes are TRBV28 and TRBJ2-2; 8 nucleotides match TRBD2. The CDR3 has 15 amino acids. The germline V gene has CDR1 MDHEN and CDR2 SYDVKM. With 7 bases clipped from V and 0 bases from J, the junction kept 4 bases outside the gene matches. The chain's CDR3 is CASTGLAPNTGELFF. The CDR3 nucleotides are TGTGCCAGCACCGGACTAGCCCCGAACACCGGGGAGCTGTTTTTT.

CDR3 region: CASSSGLAGGNEQFF. Here the CDR3 DNA reads TGTGCCAGCAGCTCCGGACTAGCGGGAGGAAATGAGCAGTTCTTC. The V gene is TRBV7-2, the J gene TRBJ2-1, with 14 bases aligning to TRBD2. V dropped 4 bases and J dropped 7; count of bases not matched to a gene: 3. The CDR3 runs 15 residues. Germline CDR1 and CDR2: SGHTA and FQGNSA.

The V call is TRBV6-6, the J call TRBJ2-7; D remains ambiguous. Looked up from germline, CDR1 is MNHNY and CDR2 is SVGAGI (reference sequence). With 2 bases removed from V and 7 bases from J, the gap between germline ends came to 18 bases. This CDR3 comprises 15 residues. The CDR3 is CASSYPFPPLEEQYF. The CDR3 DNA reads as TGTGCCAGCAGTTACCCATTCCCCCCTCTCGAGGAGCAGTACTTC.

J is TRBJ2-7 and V is TRBV5-4, with a possible D match to TRBD2 (6 bases). The CDR3 has 13 amino acids. Trimming stripped 3 bases from V and 7 bases from J, with 14 bases between. Germline V gene data show CDR1 as SGHNT and CDR2 as YYREEE (reference sequence). Here the CDR3 reads CASSWAGPGEQYF. The CDR3 DNA reads TGTGCCAGCAGCTGGGCGGGGCCGGGGGAGCAGTACTTC.

This sequence joins TRBV4-1 and TRBJ2-7; TRBD2 matches 8 bases. The CDR3 runs 16 residues. In germline, CDR1 is MGHRA, CDR2 YSYEKL. With 6 bases clipped from V and 0 bases from J, the junction kept 10 bases outside the gene matches. The CDR3 region has the DNA TGCGCCAGCAGACCCTCGGGTAGCGGGGCCTCCTACGAGCAGTACTTC. Translation gives CASRPSGSGASYEQYF.

This clone has only one observation. The chain recombines TRBV29-1 with TRBJ1-1; the D gene is possibly TRBD1 (6 bases). This CDR3 is 14 amino acids long. Germline loops: CDR1 SQVTM, CDR2 ANQGSEA. The V gene lost 6 bases and the J gene lost 0 bases, with 14 bases spanning the gap. As DNA, the CDR3 is TGCAGCGTGAGGACAGTATCTCTGAACACTGAAGCTTTCTTT. Translation: CSVRTVSLNTEAFF. Based on the CDR3 plus reference TRBV29-1 and TRBJ1-1, the full variable domain is SAVISQKPSRDICQRGTSLTIQCQVDSQVTMMFWYRQQPGQSLTLIATANQGSEATYESGFVIDKFPISRPNLTFSTLTVSNMSPEDSSIYLCSVRTVSLNTEAFFGQGTRLTVV.

The rearrangement joins TRBV13 to TRBJ2-5; no clear D. Germline V gene data show CDR1 as PRHDT and CDR2 as FYEKMQ (reference sequence). This CDR3 is built from 15 residues. Trimming removed 2 bases at V and 5 bases at J, with 15 bases between. CDR3 sequence (DNA): TGTGCCAGCAGCTTAATGTCCGGGTCCGGGGAGACCCAGTACTTC. Translating gives CASSLMSGSGETQYF.

The chain links TRBV14 to TRBJ2-2; TRBD2 might be the D (6 bases). CDR1 and CDR2 from the germline V gene are SGHDN and FVKESK. The CDR3 extends over 16 amino acids. V dropped 4 bases and J dropped 2 bases, with 14 bases sitting between them. The CDR3 sequence: CASSPARGANTGELFF. The CDR3 nucleotides read TGTGCCAGCAGCCCTGCTCGCGGGGCAAACACCGGGGAGCTGTTTTTT.

The J gene is TRBJ2-5, the V gene TRBV5-1, with a possible D match to TRBD1 (5 bases). The length of the CDR3 is 15 residues. From germline, CDR1 is SGHRS and CDR2 YFSETQ. V was cut by 4 bases and J by 2 bases, with 15 bases left in between. The CDR3, as DNA: TGCGCCAGCAGCCCATTAAACCGACAGCAAGAGACCCAGTACTTC. This encodes CASSPLNRQQETQYF.

The chain combines TRBV9 with TRBJ1-6, with TRBD1 matching 7 bases. Losses at the gene ends were 0 bases for V and 4 bases for J; bases not matched to a gene: 7. Germline V gene lookup returns CDR1 SGDLS and CDR2 YYNGEE. The CDR3 has 17 amino acids. CDR3 amino acids: CASSVGRRDRYNSPLHF. Here the CDR3 DNA reads TGTGCCAGCAGCGTAGGTCGTCGGGACAGATATAATTCACCCCTCCACTTT.

The chain uses TRBV6-5 and TRBJ2-4; the match to TRBD1 covers 11 bases. CDR1 MNHEY and CDR2 SVGAGI come from the germline V gene. V gave up 5 bases and J gave up 7 bases; unmatched junction bases: 4. This CDR3 contains 14 residues. DNA of the CDR3: TGTGCCAGCAGTGGGGACAGGGGGTTCAACATTCAGTACTTC. It yields the protein CASSGDRGFNIQYF.

The chain carries TRBV7-9 and TRBJ2-1; D remains ambiguous. The ends were cut back, 2 bases at V and 7 bases at J, with 15 bases in the middle. CDR1 and CDR2 (germline): SEHNR, FQNEAQ (reference sequence). The length of the CDR3 is 15 residues. Here the CDR3 reads CASSLLKSGGNEQFF. The DNA for the CDR3 is TGTGCCAGCAGCTTACTGAAATCCGGTGGTAATGAGCAGTTCTTC.

This chain connects TRBV4-1 to TRBJ2-1; 12 nucleotides match TRBD1. The germline V gene encodes CDR1 MGHRA and CDR2 YSYEKL. With 0 bases clipped from V and 4 bases from J, the junction kept 7 bases outside the gene matches. This CDR3 spans 18 amino acids. The CDR3 here is CASSQDLWDRGQYNEQFF. Written as DNA, the CDR3 is TGCGCCAGCAGCCAAGATCTGTGGGACAGGGGGCAATACAATGAGCAGTTCTTC.

This chain joins TRBV5-1 and TRBJ2-7, with 8 bases identical to TRBD2. There are 14 residues in the CDR3. With V trimmed by 3 bases and J by 2 bases, 4 bases remained unmatched. Germline loops: CDR1 SGHRS, CDR2 YFSETQ. CDR3 loop: CASSSGGEAYEQYF. CDR3 DNA sequence: TGCGCCAGCAGCTCGGGGGGGGAAGCCTACGAGCAGTACTTC.

The chain couples TRBV11-3 to TRBJ2-2; TRBD2 matches at 12 bases. Germline values: CDR1 SGHNT, CDR2 YENEEA. V was pared by 2 bases and J by 4 bases, with 11 bases of the junction left unmatched. The length of the CDR3 is 19 residues. CDR3 in DNA: TGTGCCAGCAGCTTAACCCTAGCGGGGGGGCTTCGTTTCACCGGGGAGCTGTTTTTT. Its translation is CASSLTLAGGLRFTGELFF.

The chain has TRBV5-5 and TRBJ2-1; possibly TRBD2 for D (6 bases). Germline values: CDR1 SGHKS, CDR2 YYEKEE (reference sequence). V was shortened by 5 bases and J by 8 bases, with 8 bases between the two germline ends. The CDR3 length is 11 residues. The CDR3 reads CASSWEDEQFF. In DNA, the CDR3 is TGTGCCAGCAGTTGGGAGGATGAGCAGTTCTTC. The full variable domain, in which reference TRBV5-5 and TRBJ2-1 provide the parts outside the CDR3, is DAGVTQSPTHLIKTRGQQVTLRCSPISGHKSVSWYQQVLGQGPQFIFQYYEKEERGRGNFPDRFSARQFPNYSSELNVNALLLGDSALYLCASSWEDEQFFGPGTRLTVL.

V gene TRBV2 combines with J gene TRBJ2-2, with a weak D call TRBD1 (6 bases). Germline CDR1 SNHLY, CDR2 FYNNEI. CDR3 length equals 17 residues. Trimming pared 2 bases from V and 6 bases from J, leaving 19 bases between. CDR3 DNA: TGTGCCAGCAGTGAACTGCGGACCACGGGGACACCCGGGGAGCTGTTTTTT. Residues: CASSELRTTGTPGELFF.

This rearrangement joins TRBV7-8 to TRBJ1-5; the match to TRBD1 covers 8 bases. Germline CDR1 SGHVS, CDR2 FQNEAQ. This CDR3 region has 17 residues. Trimming removed 0 bases from V and 0 bases from J; junction bases left unmatched: 4. In DNA form, the CDR3 reads TGTGCCAGCAGCTTAGCGGACAGGGATTATAGCAATCAGCCCCAGCATTTT. Translated: CASSLADRDYSNQPQHF.

V and J are TRBV29-1 and TRBJ2-1; 9 bases line up with TRBD1. CDR3 length: 16 residues. V was clipped by 1 base and J by 6 bases; unmatched bases: 10. CDR1 and CDR2 (germline): SQVTM, ANQGSEA. The CDR3 region has the DNA TGCAGCGTTGAAGCAAAGGGGGACAGGGTCATCAATGAGCAGTTCTTC. It translates to CSVEAKGDRVINEQFF.

The chain is built from TRBV14 and TRBJ2-1; D might be TRBD2 (5 bases). The germline CDR1 and CDR2 sequences are SGHDN and FVKESK. V lost 8 bases and J lost 0, with 17 bases in between. CDR3 size: 16 residues. In DNA form, the CDR3 reads TGTGCCAGCCTGCCTCCGGAGGTCGTCTCCTACAATGAGCAGTTCTTC. Protein product: CASLPPEVVSYNEQFF.